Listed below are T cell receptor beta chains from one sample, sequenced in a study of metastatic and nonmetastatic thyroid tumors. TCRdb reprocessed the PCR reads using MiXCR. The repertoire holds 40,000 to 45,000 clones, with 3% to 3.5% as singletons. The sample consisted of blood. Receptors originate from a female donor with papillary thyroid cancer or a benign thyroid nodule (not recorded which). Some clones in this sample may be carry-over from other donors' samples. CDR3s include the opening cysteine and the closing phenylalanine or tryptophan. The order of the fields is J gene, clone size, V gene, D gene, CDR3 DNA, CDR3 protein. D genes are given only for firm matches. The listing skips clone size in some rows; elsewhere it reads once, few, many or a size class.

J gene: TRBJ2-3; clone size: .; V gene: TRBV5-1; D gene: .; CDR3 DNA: TGCGCCAGCAGCTTGGGGAGAGGAGGCACAGATACGCAGTATTTT; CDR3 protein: CASSLGRGGTDTQYF
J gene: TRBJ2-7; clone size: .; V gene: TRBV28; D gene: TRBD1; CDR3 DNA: TGTGCCAGCAGTTCCAGGGGGCAAGTGGGAGAGCAGTACTTC; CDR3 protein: CASSSRGQVGEQYF
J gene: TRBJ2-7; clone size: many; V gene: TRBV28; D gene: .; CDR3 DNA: TGTGCCAGCACTGGGGAACGTTACGAGCAGTACTTC; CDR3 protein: CASTGERYEQYF
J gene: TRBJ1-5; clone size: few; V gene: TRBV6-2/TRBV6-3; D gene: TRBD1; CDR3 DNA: TGTGCCGTCCAGACAGGGGGCAGTCAGCCCCAGCATTTT; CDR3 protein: CAVQTGGSQPQHF
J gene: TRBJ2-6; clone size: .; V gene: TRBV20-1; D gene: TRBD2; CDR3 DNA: TGCAGTGCTTCCCCGGGTGGTTGGGGAGCGGGAGGAGTTCCCCCTGGTGCCAACGTCCTGACTTTC; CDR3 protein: CSASPGGWGAGGVPPGANVLTF
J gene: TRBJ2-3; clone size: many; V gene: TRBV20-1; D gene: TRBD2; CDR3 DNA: TGCAGTGCTAGCCCGGGACTAGCGGGAGGGGTCACAGATACGCAGTATTTT; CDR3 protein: CSASPGLAGGVTDTQYF
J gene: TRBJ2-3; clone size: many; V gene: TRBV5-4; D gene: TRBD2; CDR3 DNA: TGTGCCAGCAGCCAGGGACTAGCGGGAGGGCCTGCAGATACGCAGTATTTT; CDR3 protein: CASSQGLAGGPADTQYF
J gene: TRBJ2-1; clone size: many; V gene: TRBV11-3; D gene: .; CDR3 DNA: TGTGCCAGCAGCTTAGGGGGGGGCAGCAACAATGAGCAGTTCTTC; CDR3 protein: CASSLGGGSNNEQFF
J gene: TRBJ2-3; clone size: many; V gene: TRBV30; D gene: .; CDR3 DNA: TGTGCCTGGAGTCGTTCGAGGGGAGTGACAGATACGCAGTATTTT; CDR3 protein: CAWSRSRGVTDTQYF
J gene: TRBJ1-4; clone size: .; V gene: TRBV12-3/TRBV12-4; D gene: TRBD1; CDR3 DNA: TGTGCCAGCACCCGGGACAGCTTATTAAAACTGTTTTTT; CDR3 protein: CASTRDSLLKLFF
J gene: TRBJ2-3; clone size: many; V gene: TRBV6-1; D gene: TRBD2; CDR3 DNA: TGTGCCAGCAGAGCGGGAGGGCCTTATACGCAGTATTTT; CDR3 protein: CASRAGGPYTQYF
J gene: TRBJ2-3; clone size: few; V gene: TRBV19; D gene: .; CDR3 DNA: TGTGCCAGTAGTATAGGTGTCGGGGGCGGGAGCTCAGATACGCAGTATTTT; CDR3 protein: CASSIGVGGGSSDTQYF
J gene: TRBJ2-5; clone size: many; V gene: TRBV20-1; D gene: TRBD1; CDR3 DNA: TGCAGTGCTTTTGGACAGGGGCGAGAGACCCAGTACTTC; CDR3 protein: CSAFGQGRETQYF
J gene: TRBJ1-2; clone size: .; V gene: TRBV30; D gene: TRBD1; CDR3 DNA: TGTGCCTGGAAAACCGAGGGGGACAGGCCCTATGGCTACACCTTC; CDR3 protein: CAWKTEGDRPYGYTF
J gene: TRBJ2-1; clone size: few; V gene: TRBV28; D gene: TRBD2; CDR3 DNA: TGTGCCAGCAGTACACTGGAATCATGGCGGGGGGGAGCCTACAATGAGCAGTTCTTC; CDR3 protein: CASSTLESWRGGAYNEQFF
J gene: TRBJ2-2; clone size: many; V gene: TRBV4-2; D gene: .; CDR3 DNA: TGTGCCAGCAGCCAAGATATGCGATCCGGGGAGCTGTTTTTT; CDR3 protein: CASSQDMRSGELFF
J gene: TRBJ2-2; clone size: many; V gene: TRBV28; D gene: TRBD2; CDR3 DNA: TGTGCCAGCAGCTCCTACTCTAGCGGGAAGACCGGGGAGCTGTTTTTT; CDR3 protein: CASSSYSSGKTGELFF
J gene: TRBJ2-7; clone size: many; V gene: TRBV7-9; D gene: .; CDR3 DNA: TGTGCCAGCAGCGGGGACGTTTACGAGCAGTACTTC; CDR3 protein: CASSGDVYEQYF
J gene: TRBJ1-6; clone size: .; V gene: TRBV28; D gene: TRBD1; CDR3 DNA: TGTGCCAGCAGTTGGGACAGGGACAATTCACCCCTCCACTTT; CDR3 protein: CASSWDRDNSPLHF
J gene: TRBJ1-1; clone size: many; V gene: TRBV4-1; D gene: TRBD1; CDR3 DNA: TGCGCCAGCAGCCAAACCGGGACAGGGGGCACTGAAGCTTTCTTT; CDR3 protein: CASSQTGTGGTEAFF
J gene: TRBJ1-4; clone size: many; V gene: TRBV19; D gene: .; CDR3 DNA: TGTGCCAGTAGCCCCCGAGTACGAAAACTGTTTTTT; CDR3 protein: CASSPRVRKLFF
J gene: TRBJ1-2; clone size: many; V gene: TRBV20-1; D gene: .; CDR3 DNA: TGCAGTGCTAGAGGCCGAAGAAAACCCTATGGCTACACCTTC; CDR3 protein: CSARGRRKPYGYTF
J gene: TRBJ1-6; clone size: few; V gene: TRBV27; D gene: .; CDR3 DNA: TGTGCCAGCAGTCCAGGGGACACCGACTATAATTCACCCCTCCACTTT; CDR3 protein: CASSPGDTDYNSPLHF
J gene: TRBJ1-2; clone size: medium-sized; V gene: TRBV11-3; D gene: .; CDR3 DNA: TGTGCCAGCAGCTCCCCGGGATTAGGGGGCTACACCTTC; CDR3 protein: CASSSPGLGGYTF
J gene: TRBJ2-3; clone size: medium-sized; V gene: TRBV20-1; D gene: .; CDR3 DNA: TGCAGTGCCCACCCGGGACAATTAGGCATCTATACGCAGTATTTT; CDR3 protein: CSAHPGQLGIYTQYF
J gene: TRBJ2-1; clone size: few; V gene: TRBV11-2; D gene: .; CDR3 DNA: TGTGCCAGCAGCACGGCACAGGGTTATGGGCAGTTCTTC; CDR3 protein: CASSTAQGYGQFF
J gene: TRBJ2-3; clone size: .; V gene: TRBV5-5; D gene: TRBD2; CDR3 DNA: TGTGCCAGCAGCCCGGGACTAGCGGGAGTTGAGGATACGCAGTATTTT; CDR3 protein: CASSPGLAGVEDTQYF
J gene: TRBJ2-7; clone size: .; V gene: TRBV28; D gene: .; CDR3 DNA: TGTGCCAGCAGCCCTCCCCCCACCTACGAGCAGTACTTC; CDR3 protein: CASSPPPTYEQYF
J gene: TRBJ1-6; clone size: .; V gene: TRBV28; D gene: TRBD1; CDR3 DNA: TGTGCCAGCATTACCAGGGGGGTTGGTAATTCACCCCTCCACTTT; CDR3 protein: CASITRGVGNSPLHF
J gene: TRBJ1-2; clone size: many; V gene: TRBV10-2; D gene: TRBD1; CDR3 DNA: TGCGCCAGCAGTGAGGCAGGGACAGGGGTTGGAGGCTACACCTTC; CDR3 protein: CASSEAGTGVGGYTF